These T cell receptor beta chains were read from a single sample in a study of Tregs in tolerant kidney transplant recipients. Method: immunoSEQ multiplex PCR; TCRdb's copy keeps in-frame clones and lacks some. There are under 20,000 clones in the sample; around 53% occur only once, and about 3% lies in the top ten. Their antigens are not known. This sample comprised CD4+ T cells from blood cultured with allogeneic cells, obtained before the transplant. The receptors derive from a human patient who received a combined kidney and bone marrow transplant. Both conserved end residues are part of each CDR3. D genes are given only for firm matches. Expanded clones are given a class, and other clones once, few, many or no size at all.

d_gene	j_gene	abundance	v_gene	CDR3aa	CDR3nt
.	TRBJ2-3	.	TRBV18	CASSPPAADTQYF	TGTGCCAGCTCACCACCTGCCGCGGATACGCAGTATTTT
TRBD2	TRBJ2-7	.	TRBV7-8	CASSPRTSGRAYEQYF	TGTGCCAGCAGCCCTCGGACTAGCGGGAGGGCCTACGAGCAGTACTTC
.	TRBJ1-5	.	TRBV9	CASSVEEGPRSNQPQHF	TGTGCCAGCAGCGTAGAAGAGGGCCCTAGGAGCAATCAGCCCCAGCATTTT
.	TRBJ1-2	once	TRBV4-1	CASSQDWSRAGGYTF	TGCGCCAGCAGCCAAGATTGGTCCAGGGCAGGCGGCTACACCTTC
.	TRBJ2-7	few	TRBV29-1	CSVRRAGKLYEQYF	TGCAGCGTTCGAAGGGCAGGGAAGCTCTACGAGCAGTACTTC
TRBD1	TRBJ2-5	.	TRBV6-6	CASRGTAQETQYF	TGTGCCAGCAGGGGGACAGCCCAAGAGACCCAGTACTTC
.	TRBJ2-3	few	TRBV7-3	CASSRTLRGSTDTQYF	TGTGCCAGCAGCCGCACCCTAAGGGGTAGCACAGATACGCAGTATTTT
.	TRBJ2-1	.	TRBV5-1	CASSLVPPGGNEQFF	TGCGCCAGCAGCTTAGTTCCCCCTGGAGGCAATGAGCAGTTCTTC
TRBD1	TRBJ1-2	once	TRBV2	CASRLQGGVYGYTF	TGTGCCAGCAGACTACAGGGGGGTGTTTATGGCTACACCTTC
TRBD2	TRBJ2-7	.	TRBV6-5	CASSYWASGRHEQYF	TGTGCCAGCAGTTATTGGGCTAGCGGGAGACACGAGCAGTACTTC
TRBD2	TRBJ2-7	.	TRBV6-5	CASQRGGIYEQYF	TGTGCCAGCCAGCGGGGGGGCATTTACGAGCAGTACTTC
.	TRBJ1-5	.	TRBV11-3	CASSLGGLPQHF	TGTGCCAGCAGCTTAGGGGGGCTGCCCCAGCATTTT
.	TRBJ1-6	.	TRBV28	CASSLGRVSPLHF	TGTGCCAGCAGTTTGGGCAGGGTGTCACCCCTCCACTTT
TRBD1	TRBJ2-1	.	TRBV4-3	CASSQHWDSRKQFF	TGCGCCAGCAGCCAACACTGGGACAGCCGTAAGCAGTTCTTC
.	TRBJ1-2	.	TRBV4-3	CASSLRTRYYGYTF	TGCGCCAGCAGCCTACGGACAAGATACTATGGCTACACCTTC
.	TRBJ2-7	.	TRBV10-3	CATKTASTNTYEQYF	TGTGCCACTAAAACGGCCTCGACTAATACCTACGAGCAGTACTTC
.	TRBJ1-2	.	TRBV29-1	CSAGGGEGFNYGYTF	TGCAGCGCGGGAGGGGGAGAGGGGTTCAACTATGGCTACACCTTC
TRBD2	TRBJ2-3	.	TRBV19	CASSREGVTQYF	TGTGCCAGTAGCCGGGAGGGGGTCACGCAGTATTTT
TRBD2	TRBJ2-1	.	TRBV9	CASSPTSGSYNEQFF	TGTGCCAGCAGCCCGACTAGCGGGAGTTACAATGAGCAGTTCTTC
TRBD2	TRBJ2-2	.	TRBV2	CASSEVGGDLGGELFF	TGTGCCAGCAGTGAAGTCGGGGGGGACCTAGGAGGGGAGCTGTTTTTT
TRBD2	TRBJ2-7	.	TRBV28	CASSPRGAVPYEQYF	TGTGCCAGCAGCCCGCGGGGGGCTGTTCCCTACGAGCAGTACTTC
TRBD1	TRBJ2-1	.	TRBV30	CAWSVSTGGEQFF	TGTGCCTGGAGTGTATCAACAGGGGGTGAGCAGTTCTTC
.	TRBJ1-2	.	TRBV18	CASSPDRNYGYTF	TGTGCCAGCTCCCCAGACAGAAACTATGGCTACACCTTC
.	TRBJ1-5	.	TRBV4-3	CASSQAHRRLNQPQHF	TGCGCCAGCAGCCAAGCCCACAGGCGTCTAAATCAGCCCCAGCATTTT
.	TRBJ1-4	few	TRBV11-1	CASSSGVFEEKLFF	TGTGCCAGCAGCTCAGGGGTGTTCGAGGAAAAACTGTTTTTT
TRBD1	TRBJ2-7	medium-sized	TRBV6-1	CASRNYRGASYEQYF	TGTGCCAGCAGAAATTACAGGGGGGCATCGTACGAGCAGTACTTC
TRBD1	TRBJ1-4	.	TRBV4-1	CASSLLRGFGEKLFF	TGCGCCAGCAGCTTACTCAGGGGGTTTGGTGAAAAACTGTTTTTT
TRBD1	TRBJ2-3	once	TRBV5-6	CASSLRGPIDTDTQYF	TGTGCCAGCAGCTTAAGGGGGCCGATAGACACAGATACGCAGTATTTT
TRBD2	TRBJ2-1	medium-sized	TRBV5-4	CASSLDRTSGGYNEQFF	TGTGCCAGCAGCTTGGATAGGACTAGCGGGGGGTACAATGAGCAGTTCTTC
.	TRBJ1-5	few	TRBV19	CASSTTANQPQHF	TGTGCCAGTAGTACGACTGCAAATCAGCCCCAGCATTTT
TRBD2	TRBJ2-7	few	TRBV11-3	CASSASGGAAMKQYF	TGTGCCAGCAGCGCGAGCGGGGGGGCCGCTATGAAGCAGTACTTC
.	TRBJ2-7	few	TRBV6-1	CASRQTGSLSYEQYF	TGTGCCAGCAGGCAGACAGGTAGCCTCTCCTACGAGCAGTACTTC
.	TRBJ2-1	.	TRBV29-1	CSAREPDNEQFF	TGCAGCGCTCGGGAGCCGGACAATGAGCAGTTCTTC
TRBD2	TRBJ2-3	once	TRBV30	CAWSGTSGLPDTQYF	TGTGCCTGGAGTGGGACTAGCGGACTACCCGATACGCAGTATTTT
.	TRBJ1-2	.	TRBV7-2	CASSLTGGVVYGYTF	TGTGCCAGCAGCTTAACGGGGGGCGTTGTCTATGGCTACACCTTC
TRBD1	TRBJ1-5	.	TRBV19	CASSIAGRTGGPQHF	TGTGCCAGTAGTATTGCCGGCAGAACAGGGGGGCCCCAGCATTTT
.	TRBJ2-2	.	TRBV7-2	CASSLGPQGRTGELFF	TGTGCCAGCAGCTTAGGTCCTCAGGGGAGAACCGGGGAGCTGTTTTTT
.	TRBJ2-2	.	TRBV7-2	CASSARQASGELFF	TGTGCCAGCAGCGCCCGACAGGCTTCCGGGGAGCTGTTTTTT